This T cell receptor (beta chain) was identified during a study of CD8 T cells in ankylosing spondylitis. Concerning this clonotype itself: The antigen remains undetermined.

Study-level findings and limits: Past studies reported some motif variants in reactive arthritis synovial fluid and blood. Clones linked to the disease showed a CD8+ phenotype. They occurred at relatively low frequencies in peripheral blood. There was reportedly significant enrichment of clones that were disease-linked in matched ankylosing spondylitis synovial fluid. Apparently characteristic of ankylosing spondylitis blood was a TCR beta motif (fewer than ten highly homologous variants).

It was by quantitative 5'-RACE with molecular barcodes that TCR beta libraries were made. MiXCR was run by TCRdb on the 5' RACE reads, yielding one entry per CDR3 protein. The sample lists over 450,000 distinct CDR3 sequences, approximately 11% occurring once. Germline CDR1 LNHNV, CDR2 YYDKDF (reference sequence). V lost 0 bases, J lost 0 bases, and 6 bases lay in between. CDR3 length: 15 amino acids. The V call is TRBV15, the J call TRBJ2-4; D ambiguous. The clonotype originates from a male donor with ankylosing spondylitis. The sample comprised blood, either unsorted or a sorted T cell fraction (not recorded which). The CDR3 DNA follows: TGTGCCACCAGCAGAGATGGGCTAGCCAAAAACATTCAGTACTTC. It yields the protein CATSRDGLAKNIQYF.